A single sample is the source of the 30 T cell receptor beta chains below, sequenced in a study of blood T cells in healthy people across ages. For the second PCR, which ran for about 6 to 11 cycles, a sample-barcoded 5' primer and a J-beta primer mix were used. Using its own MiXCR run on the 5' RACE reads, TCRdb lists one record per CDR3 protein. The profile shows around 940,000 distinct CDR3 sequences, 45% to 60% of them singletons. Sequenced input: blood. These receptors were obtained from a woman aged 55-75 years in good health.

This clonotype was counted a few times. The chain recombines TRBV11-2 with TRBJ2-6; a weak D match, TRBD2 (6 bases). The CDR3 is made up of 19 amino acids. The V gene's germline CDR1 is SGHAT and CDR2 FQNNGV. Trimming shortened V by 2 bases and J by 0 bases, and 17 bases separated the two germline ends. CDR3 sequence (DNA): TGTGCCAGCAGCTTATTTGAGGACTACCTCCGCTCTGGGGCCAACGTCCTGACTTTC. It is translated as CASSLFEDYLRSGANVLTF.

This chain joins TRBV15 and TRBJ2-2; D not certain. This CDR3 region has 11 residues. Trimming took 6 bases from V and 4 from J, leaving 3 bases between them. Per the germline V gene, CDR1 is LNHNV and CDR2 is YYDKDF (reference sequence). CDR3 sequence reads: CATSGTGELFF. The CDR3 DNA is TGTGCCACCAGTGGCACCGGGGAGCTGTTTTTT.

The V gene is TRBV23-1, the J gene TRBJ2-5; 12 bases fit TRBD1. TRBV23-1 is identified as an open reading frame with a role that is uncertain. The V segment lost 1 base and the J segment 11 bases; nucleotides outside the gene matches: 11. This CDR3 region has 16 residues. The CDR3 loop reads CASSQCSGQGAVEQYF. In nucleotides, the CDR3 is TGCGCCAGCAGTCAATGTTCGGGACAGGGGGCAGTTGAGCAGTACTTC.

Concerning this clonotype: At one of its ends the junction is not consistent with the germline gene, which may arise from a read error. V gene TRBV5-1 combines with J gene TRBJ2-7; the match to TRBD1 covers 7 bases. The CDR3 sequence is 15 residues long. CDR1 SGHRS and CDR2 YFSETQ come from the germline V gene. Here the CDR3 reads CASGLAGTANNEQYF. As DNA, the CDR3 is TGCGCCAGCGGCTTGGCCGGGACAGCTAACAATGAGCAGTACTTC.

The chain has TRBV7-9 and TRBJ1-2, with D possibly being TRBD1 (6 bases). CDR1 and CDR2 from the germline V gene are SEHNR and FQNEAQ (reference sequence). This CDR3 has 14 amino acids. Trimming pared 5 bases from V and 6 bases from J, leaving 16 bases between. The CDR3 bases are TGTGCCAGCAGCGCAGACGGGGGGCTTAATGGCTACACCTTC. It encodes CASSADGGLNGYTF.

The chain joins TRBV4-2 to TRBJ2-2; no firm D call. This CDR3 is built from 14 residues. The germline V gene has CDR1 LGHNA and CDR2 YNFKEQ. Trimming shortened V by 0 bases and J by 5 bases, and 7 bases separated the two germline ends. The CDR3 spells CASSQEFRTGELFF. CDR3 sequence (DNA): TGTGCCAGCAGCCAAGAATTCAGAACCGGGGAGCTGTTTTTT.

The chain carries TRBV14 and TRBJ2-3, with 13 bases fitting TRBD2. The CDR3 totals 19 residues. Germline-derived CDR1 and CDR2 are SGHDN and FVKESK. Trimming at V came to 0 bases and at J to 2 bases, leaving 8 bases not matched to a gene. The CDR3 protein is CASSQDLYGLAGATDTQYF. Here the CDR3 DNA reads TGTGCCAGCAGCCAAGACCTATACGGACTAGCGGGAGCCACAGATACGCAGTATTTT.

In regard to this clonotype: One junction end disagrees with the germline gene, perhaps due to a read error. The chain is built from TRBV11-2 and TRBJ2-4, with a weak D call TRBD1 (5 bases). The germline V gene encodes CDR1 SGHAT and CDR2 FQNNGV. The CDR3 runs 15 residues. The CDR3 DNA reads TGTGCTAGCAGCAGGGCATTCGAAGCCAAAAACATTCAGTACTTC. It specifies CASSRAFEAKNIQYF.

DNA for the CDR3: TGTGCCAGCAGTTTAGACGGGCAGGGCTATCAGCCCCAGCATTTT. It codes for CASSLDGQGYQPQHF. The chain recombines TRBV12-3 or TRBV12-4 with TRBJ1-5; tentative D call: TRBD1 (5 bases). The CDR3 has 15 residues. V was trimmed by 1 base and J by 5 bases, leaving 12 bases between them.

This chain links TRBV11-2 with TRBJ2-1; 8 positions match TRBD1. The CDR3 contains 16 residues. Germline CDR1 is SGHAT and CDR2 is FQNNGV. The J segment lost 3 bases and the V segment lost 11 bases, leaving 15 bases of the junction unmatched. The CDR3 coding sequence is TGTGCCTCCCAGGGGGCGAACTCTCTCAACTACAATGAGCAGTTCTTC. It encodes CASQGANSLNYNEQFF.

The chain links TRBV18 to TRBJ2-3; possibly TRBD1 or TRBD2 for D (6 bases each). This CDR3 contains 16 residues. Trimming stripped 0 bases from V and 2 bases from J, with 12 bases between. The germline CDR1 and CDR2 sequences are KGHSH and LQKENI. This chain's CDR3 is CASSPPTGGLTDTQYF. DNA of the CDR3: TGTGCCAGCTCACCACCGACTGGGGGGCTCACAGATACGCAGTATTTT. Looking up the rest from reference TRBV18 and TRBJ2-3 gives the full variable domain: NAGVMQNPRHLVRRRGQEARLRCSPMKGHSHVYWYRQLPEEGLKFMVYLQKENIIDESGMPKERFSAEFPKEGPSILRIQQVVRGDSAAYFCASSPPTGGLTDTQYFGPGTRLTVL.

The CDR3 loop is CATAGTGTQETQYF. DNA of the CDR3: TGTGCCACCGCCGGGACGGGAACCCAAGAGACCCAGTACTTC. This chain joins TRBV24-1 and TRBJ2-5; D is perhaps TRBD1 or TRBD2 (5 bases each). Between the trimmed V and J ends, which lost 9 bases and 1 base, there was a span of 14 bases. The length of the CDR3 is 14 residues. Germline V gene sequence: CDR1 KGHDR, CDR2 SFDVKD.

This clonotype was counted a few times. The CDR3 region is CASSLGTGPKLTDTQYF. DNA for the CDR3: TGTGCCAGCAGCTTGGGAACAGGGCCCAAACTCACAGATACGCAGTATTTT. The chain joins TRBV7-8 to TRBJ2-3, with D tentatively TRBD1 (6 bases). V was pared by 3 bases and J by 2 bases, with 18 bases between. The CDR3 covers 17 residues. CDR1 is SGHVS and CDR2 is FQNEAQ in the germline V gene.

V usage is TRBV4-1 and J usage is TRBJ2-7, with D possibly TRBD1 on 6 matching bases. CDR1 and CDR2 from the germline V gene are MGHRA and YSYEKL. This CDR3 is 13 amino acids long. Trimming left V 3 bases short and J 5 bases short, with 11 bases between. CDR3 coding DNA: TGCGCCAGCAGCCATGCTACAGGGAACGAGCAGTACTTC. The encoded protein is CASSHATGNEQYF.

The chain recombines TRBV28 with TRBJ1-1, with a possible D match to TRBD1 (5 bases). Trimming cost V 6 bases and J 7 bases, with 15 bases left between them. Germline V gene sequence: CDR1 MDHEN, CDR2 SYDVKM. The CDR3 extends over 13 amino acids. The CDR3 reads CASSLARGREAFF. In DNA, the CDR3 is TGTGCCAGCAGCCTGGCCCGGGGACGTGAAGCTTTCTTT.

The chain links TRBV20-1 to TRBJ2-2; D is unresolved. V was shortened by 0 bases and J by 0 bases, with 11 bases between the two germline ends. Germline-derived CDR1 and CDR2 are DFQATT and SNEGSKA (reference sequence). There are 16 residues in the CDR3. This chain's CDR3 is CSARDWAETNTGELFF. CDR3 nucleotides: TGCAGTGCTAGAGATTGGGCGGAAACGAACACCGGGGAGCTGTTTTTT.

The chain joins TRBV4-2 to TRBJ1-5; perhaps TRBD1 as D (6 bases). V was trimmed by 2 bases and J by 1 base, leaving 15 bases between them. CDR1 LGHNA and CDR2 YNFKEQ come from the germline V gene. CDR3 length: 17 residues. The CDR3 loop is CASSQTRGAESNQPQHF. CDR3 nucleotides: TGTGCCAGCAGCCAAACCCGGGGGGCTGAGAGCAATCAGCCCCAGCATTTT.

The V gene is TRBV28, the J gene TRBJ2-5; 8 bases align to TRBD2. V was pared by 4 bases and J by 4 bases, with 8 bases of the junction left unmatched. Germline-derived CDR1 and CDR2 are MDHEN and SYDVKM. The CDR3 consists of 15 residues. The CDR3 nucleotides are TGTGCCAGCAGTTCCCGGGGGGGGCTAGCAGAGACCCAGTACTTC. It encodes CASSSRGGLAETQYF.

The chain has TRBV20-1 and TRBJ2-5; 9 positions match TRBD1. This CDR3 spans 15 amino acids. Germline V gene lookup returns CDR1 DFQATT and CDR2 SNEGSKA (reference sequence). The junction had 5 bases not matched to a gene; V was cut back by 2 bases and J by 1 base. As DNA, the CDR3 is TGCAGTGCTAGAACCATGACAGGGGGCCAAGAGACCCAGTACTTC. Translated: CSARTMTGGQETQYF.

This clonotype has only one observation. This chain uses TRBV20-1 with TRBJ2-1; D remains unclear. Germline values: CDR1 DFQATT, CDR2 SNEGSKA (reference sequence). There are 11 residues in the CDR3. V lost 6 bases to trimming and J lost 9 bases, with 12 bases between them. CDR3 region: CSASTVGEQFF. The CDR3 region has the DNA TGCAGTGCCAGCACGGTGGGTGAGCAGTTCTTC.

This chain connects TRBV5-5 to TRBJ1-1; D not certain. Trimming stripped 2 bases from V and 1 base from J, with 9 bases between. Germline V gene data show CDR1 as SGHKS and CDR2 as YYEKEE (reference sequence). The CDR3 has 14 amino acids. The CDR3 loop reads CASSFQAPNTEAFF. DNA of the CDR3: TGTGCCAGCAGCTTTCAGGCCCCGAACACTGAAGCTTTCTTT.

This chain links TRBV7-8 with TRBJ2-7; 8 bases align to TRBD2. This CDR3 has 20 residues. Trimming at V came to 5 bases and at J to 3 bases, leaving 24 bases not matched to a gene. CDR1 and CDR2 from the germline V gene are SGHVS and FQNEAQ. The CDR3: CASSPSGGAGIGLTYYEQYF. The CDR3 nucleotides are TGTGCCAGCAGCCCCTCGGGGGGGGCAGGAATAGGACTAACCTACTACGAGCAGTACTTC.

The chain recombines TRBV29-1 with TRBJ2-5; D uncertain. Per germline, CDR1 SQVTM and CDR2 ANQGSEA. The CDR3 sequence is 13 residues long. V lost 6 bases and J lost 1, with 12 bases in between. The CDR3 DNA follows: TGCAGCGTGAGAGCGAGAGCCCAAGAGACCCAGTACTTC. Translation gives CSVRARAQETQYF.

This clonotype appeared once. The rearrangement links TRBV12-3 or TRBV12-4 to TRBJ2-3; 9 bases agree with TRBD1. This CDR3 is built from 15 residues. Trimming removed 3 bases from V and 6 bases from J; junction bases left unmatched: 7. CDR3 in amino acids: CASSFITGGADTQYF. The CDR3 coding sequence is TGTGCCAGCAGTTTTATCACAGGGGGCGCGGATACGCAGTATTTT.

This clonotype was detected once. V gene TRBV20-1 combines with J gene TRBJ1-4; D is possibly TRBD1 (5 bases). CDR3 length: 13 residues. V lost 4 bases, J lost 8 bases, and 14 bases lay in between. The germline V gene encodes CDR1 DFQATT and CDR2 SNEGSKA (reference sequence). The CDR3 loop is CSAIITWGEKLFF. The CDR3, as DNA: TGCAGTGCTATTATCACCTGGGGCGAAAAACTGTTTTTT.

The V and J genes are TRBV29-1 and TRBJ2-1; no clear D. The J call may be incorrect, as the DNA end agrees better with TRBJ2-7. The germline V gene encodes CDR1 SQVTM and CDR2 ANQGSEA. CDR3 length: 15 amino acids. The CDR3 protein is CSVEDLQTADNEQYF. CDR3 nucleotides: TGCAGCGTTGAAGATCTACAGACGGCAGACAATGAGCAGTACTTC.

This chain connects TRBV6-2 or TRBV6-3 to TRBJ2-5, with 10 positions matching TRBD1. The CDR3 is 15 residues long. Germline CDR1 is MNHEY and CDR2 is SVGEGT. J lost 5 bases, V lost 8 bases, and 11 bases had no gene match. The CDR3 bases are TGTGCCAGCGGTCCTTGGACAGGGGGGCTGGAGACCCAGTACTTC. It is translated as CASGPWTGGLETQYF.

This rearrangement joins TRBV25-1 to TRBJ1-4, with unresolved D. The V gene's germline CDR1 is MGHDK and CDR2 SYGVNS. The CDR3 has 14 residues. V lost 3 bases and J 8 bases, leaving 13 bases between the germline ends. CDR3 region: CASSDPDQEEKLFF. Here the CDR3 DNA reads TGTGCCAGCAGTGACCCGGATCAGGAGGAAAAACTGTTTTTT.

V is TRBV15 and J is TRBJ2-1, with a tentative D call TRBD1 (8 bases). The CDR3 runs to 15 residues. Germline V CDR1 and CDR2: LNHNV, YYDKDF (reference sequence). V was trimmed by 4 bases and J by 6 bases, leaving 16 bases between them. CDR3 protein: CATSTGGGSGNEQFF. The CDR3 DNA sequence: TGTGCCACCAGCACAGGGGGCGGGAGTGGCAATGAGCAGTTCTTC.

The genes are TRBV29-1 and TRBJ2-1; 7 bases fit TRBD1. CDR3 length: 13 residues. Germline lookup yields CDR1 SQVTM and CDR2 ANQGSEA. V lost 6 bases and J lost 5; bases outside the gene matches: 7. CDR3 in amino acids: CSVTGATDNEQFF. CDR3 DNA sequence: TGCAGCGTCACAGGGGCCACCGACAATGAGCAGTTCTTC.